This T cell receptor beta chain derives from a study of cytomegalovirus exposure and HLA in healthy donors. Study outcomes and limitations: The number of N-insertions in an Asian-associated ancestry cluster was reportedly below the 666-donor mean in a later analysis. An analysis done earlier found most TCR beta V segments productive about 90% or about 30% of the time.

This clone was detected a few times. What it recognizes is unknown. PCR amplification relied on 60 Vbeta primers (plus 13 Jbeta primers). Sequenced by immunoSEQ multiplex PCR; TCRdb stores in-frame clones only, minus some. The sample holds fewer than 200,000 clones; 82% are singletons and the top ten take roughly 1.6%. Trimming cost V 4 bases and J 16 bases; bases outside gene matches: 7. Germline values: CDR1 SGHRS, CDR2 YFSETQ. The CDR3 totals 13 residues. The clonotype comes from a girl between 10 and 17 years old in good health and CMV-seropositive. V gene TRBV5-1 combines with J gene TRBJ2-1; 14 bases line up with TRBD2. Sequenced sample: PBMCs. The CDR3 nucleotides read TGCGCCAGCAGCCCGGGGACTAGCGGGGGACGATTCTTC. This translates into CASSPGTSGGRFF.